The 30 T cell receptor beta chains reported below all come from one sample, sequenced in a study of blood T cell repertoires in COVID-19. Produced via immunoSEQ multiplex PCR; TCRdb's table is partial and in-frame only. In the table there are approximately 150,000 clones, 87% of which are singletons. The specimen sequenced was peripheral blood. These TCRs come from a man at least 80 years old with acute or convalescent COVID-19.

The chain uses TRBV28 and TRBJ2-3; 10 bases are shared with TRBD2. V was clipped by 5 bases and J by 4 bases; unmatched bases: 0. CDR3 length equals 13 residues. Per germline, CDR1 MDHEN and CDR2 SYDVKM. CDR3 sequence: CASSGTSADTQYF. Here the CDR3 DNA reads TGTGCCAGCAGTGGGACTAGCGCAGATACGCAGTATTTT.

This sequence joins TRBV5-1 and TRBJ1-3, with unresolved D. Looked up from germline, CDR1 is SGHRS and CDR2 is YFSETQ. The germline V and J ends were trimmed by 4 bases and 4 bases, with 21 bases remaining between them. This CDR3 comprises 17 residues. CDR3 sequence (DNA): TGCGCCAGCAGCCAGACCGACGGACTTCTTTCCGGAAACACCATATATTTT. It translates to CASSQTDGLLSGNTIYF.

In nucleotides, the CDR3 is TGTGCCAGCAGTTTGACAGGAAACAATGAGCAGTTCTTC. Protein product: CASSLTGNNEQFF. The chain employs TRBV13 and TRBJ2-1; D is possibly TRBD1 (6 bases). CDR1 is PRHDT, CDR2 FYEKMQ, per germline (reference sequence). V lost 6 bases, J lost 5 bases, and 11 bases lay in between. This CDR3 is built from 13 residues.

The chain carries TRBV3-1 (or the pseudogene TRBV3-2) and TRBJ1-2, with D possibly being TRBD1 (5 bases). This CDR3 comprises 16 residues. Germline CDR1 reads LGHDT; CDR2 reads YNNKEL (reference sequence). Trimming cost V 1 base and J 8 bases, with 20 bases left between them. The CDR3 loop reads CASSQVWQLGPGGYTF. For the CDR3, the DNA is TGTGCCAGCAGCCAAGTCTGGCAGCTTGGACCAGGGGGCTACACCTTC.

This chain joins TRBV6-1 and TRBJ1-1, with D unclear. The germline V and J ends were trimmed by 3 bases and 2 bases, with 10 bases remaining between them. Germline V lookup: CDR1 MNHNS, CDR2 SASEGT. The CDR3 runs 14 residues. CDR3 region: CASSDFQINTEAFF. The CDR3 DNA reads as TGTGCCAGCAGTGATTTTCAGATCAACACTGAAGCTTTCTTT.

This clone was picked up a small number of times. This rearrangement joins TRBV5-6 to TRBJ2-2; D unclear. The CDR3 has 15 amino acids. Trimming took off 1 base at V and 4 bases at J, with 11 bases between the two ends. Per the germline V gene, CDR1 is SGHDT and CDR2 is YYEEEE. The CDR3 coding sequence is TGTGCCAGCAGCTTGTTAGAGAAACCCACCGGGGAGCTGTTTTTT. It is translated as CASSLLEKPTGELFF.

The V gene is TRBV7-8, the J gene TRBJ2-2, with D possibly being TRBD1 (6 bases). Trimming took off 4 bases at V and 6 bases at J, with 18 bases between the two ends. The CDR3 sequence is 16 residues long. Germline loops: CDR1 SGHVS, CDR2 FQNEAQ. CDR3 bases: TGTGCCAGCAGCTCATTACAGGGCCTTGGGGCCGGGGAGCTGTTTTTT. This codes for CASSSLQGLGAGELFF.

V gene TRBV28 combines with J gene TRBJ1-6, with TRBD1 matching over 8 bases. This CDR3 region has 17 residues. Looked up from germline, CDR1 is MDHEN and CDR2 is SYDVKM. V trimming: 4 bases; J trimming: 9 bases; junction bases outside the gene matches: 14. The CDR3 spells CASSSPTNRGGISPLHF. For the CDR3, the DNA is TGTGCCAGCAGTTCCCCGACTAACAGGGGGGGAATTTCACCCCTCCACTTT.

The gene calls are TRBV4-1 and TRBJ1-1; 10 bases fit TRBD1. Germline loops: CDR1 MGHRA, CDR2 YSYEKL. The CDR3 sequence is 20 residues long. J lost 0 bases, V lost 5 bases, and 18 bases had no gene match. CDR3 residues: CASSLDKPGQGLGVNTEAFF. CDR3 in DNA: TGCGCCAGCAGCTTAGATAAGCCGGGACAGGGGTTGGGAGTGAACACTGAAGCTTTCTTT.

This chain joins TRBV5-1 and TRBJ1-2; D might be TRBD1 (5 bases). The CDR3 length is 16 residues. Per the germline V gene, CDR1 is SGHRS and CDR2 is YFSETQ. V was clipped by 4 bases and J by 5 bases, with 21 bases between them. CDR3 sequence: CASSVVTAPPLYGYTF. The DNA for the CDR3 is TGCGCCAGCAGCGTAGTGACAGCACCCCCCTTGTATGGCTACACCTTC.

CDR3 DNA sequence: TGTGCCAGCTCACCGAACAGGGACGAGCAGTTCTTC. Protein sequence: CASSPNRDEQFF. The genes are TRBV18 and TRBJ2-1, with D maybe TRBD1 (6 bases). This CDR3 has 12 residues. The V end lost 3 bases, the J end lost 10 bases, and 10 bases lay between the germline ends. CDR1 is KGHSH, CDR2 LQKENI, per germline.

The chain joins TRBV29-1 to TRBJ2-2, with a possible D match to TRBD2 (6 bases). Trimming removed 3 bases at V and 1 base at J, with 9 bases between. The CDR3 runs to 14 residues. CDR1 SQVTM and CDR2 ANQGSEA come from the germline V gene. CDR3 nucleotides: TGCAGCGTTGATGGGGGGAAGAACACCGGGGAGCTGTTTTTT. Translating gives CSVDGGKNTGELFF.

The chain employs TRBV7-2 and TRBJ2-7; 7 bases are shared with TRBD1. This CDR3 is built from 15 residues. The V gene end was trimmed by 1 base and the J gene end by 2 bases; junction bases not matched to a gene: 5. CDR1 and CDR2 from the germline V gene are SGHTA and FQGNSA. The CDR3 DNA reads TGTGCCAGCAGCTTAGTCACAGGGGACACCTACGAGCAGTACTTC. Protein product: CASSLVTGDTYEQYF.

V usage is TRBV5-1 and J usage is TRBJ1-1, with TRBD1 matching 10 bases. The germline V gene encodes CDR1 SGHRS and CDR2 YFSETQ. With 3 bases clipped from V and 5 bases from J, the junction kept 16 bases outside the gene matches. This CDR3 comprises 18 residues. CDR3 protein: CASSSGQGGWMVGTEAFF. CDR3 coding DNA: TGCGCCAGCAGCTCTGGACAGGGGGGTTGGATGGTGGGAACTGAAGCTTTCTTT.

The CDR3 reads CASSRPGRDRGFTF. For the CDR3, the DNA is TGTGCCAGCAGTCGACCAGGCCGGGACAGGGGTTTCACCTTC. The chain links TRBV28 to TRBJ1-2, with 10 bases that match TRBD1. Germline CDR1 reads MDHEN; CDR2 reads SYDVKM. The CDR3 contains 14 residues. V was clipped by 5 bases and J by 13 bases; unmatched bases: 13.

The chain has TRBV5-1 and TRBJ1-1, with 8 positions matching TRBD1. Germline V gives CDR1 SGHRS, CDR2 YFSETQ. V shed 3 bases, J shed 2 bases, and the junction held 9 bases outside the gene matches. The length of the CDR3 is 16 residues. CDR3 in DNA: TGCGCCAGCAGCTCCCCGCAGGGGGCGGGAAACACTGAAGCTTTCTTT. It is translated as CASSSPQGAGNTEAFF.

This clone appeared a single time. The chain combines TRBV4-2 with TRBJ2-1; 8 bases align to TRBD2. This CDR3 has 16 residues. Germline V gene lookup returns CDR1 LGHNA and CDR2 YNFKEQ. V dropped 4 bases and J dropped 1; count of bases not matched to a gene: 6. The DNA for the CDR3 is TGTGCCAGCAGCCGCGGGGGGCCTCAGTCCTACAATGAGCAGTTCTTC. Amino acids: CASSRGGPQSYNEQFF.

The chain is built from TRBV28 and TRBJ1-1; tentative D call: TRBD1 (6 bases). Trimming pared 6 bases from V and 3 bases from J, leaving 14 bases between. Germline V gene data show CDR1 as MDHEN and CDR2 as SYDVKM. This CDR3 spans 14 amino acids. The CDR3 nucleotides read TGTGCCAGCAGGCGTGGACAGAGCCACACTGAAGCTTTCTTT. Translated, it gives CASRRGQSHTEAFF.

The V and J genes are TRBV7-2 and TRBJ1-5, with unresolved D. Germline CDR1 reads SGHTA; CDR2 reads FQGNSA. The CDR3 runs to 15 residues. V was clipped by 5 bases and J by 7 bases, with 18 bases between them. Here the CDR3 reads CASSVRVATGQPQHF. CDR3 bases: TGTGCCAGCAGCGTCCGGGTGGCGACCGGCCAGCCCCAGCATTTT.

The CDR3: CASSIQGAHGYTF. CDR3 in DNA: TGTGCCAGCAGCATCCAGGGGGCGCATGGCTACACCTTC. The chain employs TRBV5-8 and TRBJ1-2, with 8 nucleotides matching TRBD1. The V gene end was trimmed by 4 bases and the J gene end by 6 bases; junction bases not matched to a gene: 5. The germline CDR1 and CDR2 sequences are SGHTS and YDEGEE. The CDR3 loop spans 13 amino acids. The variable domain in full, with the rest retrieved from reference TRBV5-8 and TRBJ1-2, is EAGVTQSPTHLIKTRGQQATLRCSPISGHTSVYWYQQALGLGLQFLLWYDEGEERNRGNFPPRFSGRQFPNYSSELNVNALELEDSALYLCASSIQGAHGYTFGSGTRLTVV.

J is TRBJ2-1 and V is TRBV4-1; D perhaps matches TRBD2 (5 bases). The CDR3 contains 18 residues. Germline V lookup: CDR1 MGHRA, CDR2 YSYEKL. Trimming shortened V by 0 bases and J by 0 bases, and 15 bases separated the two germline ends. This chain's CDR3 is CASSQDLASGVSYNEQFF. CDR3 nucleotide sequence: TGCGCCAGCAGCCAAGACTTAGCCAGCGGAGTCTCCTACAATGAGCAGTTCTTC.

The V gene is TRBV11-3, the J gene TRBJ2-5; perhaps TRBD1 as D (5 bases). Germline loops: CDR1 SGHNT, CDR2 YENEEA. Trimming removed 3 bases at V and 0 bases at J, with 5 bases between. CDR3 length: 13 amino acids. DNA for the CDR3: TGTGCCAGCAGCTTGGGGCACCAAGAGACCCAGTACTTC. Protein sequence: CASSLGHQETQYF. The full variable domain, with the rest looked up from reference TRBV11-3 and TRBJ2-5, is EAGVVQSPRYKIIEKKQPVAFWCNPISGHNTLYWYLQNLGQGPELLIRYENEEAVDDSQLPKDRFSAERLKGVDSTLKIQPAELGDSAVYLCASSLGHQETQYFGPGTRLLVL.

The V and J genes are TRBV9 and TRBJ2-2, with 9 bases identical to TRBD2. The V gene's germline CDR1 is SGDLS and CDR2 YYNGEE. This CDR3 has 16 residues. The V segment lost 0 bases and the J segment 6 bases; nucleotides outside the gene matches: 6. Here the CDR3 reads CASSVATEREAGELFF. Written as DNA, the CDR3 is TGTGCCAGCAGCGTAGCTACGGAGCGGGAGGCCGGGGAGCTGTTTTTT.

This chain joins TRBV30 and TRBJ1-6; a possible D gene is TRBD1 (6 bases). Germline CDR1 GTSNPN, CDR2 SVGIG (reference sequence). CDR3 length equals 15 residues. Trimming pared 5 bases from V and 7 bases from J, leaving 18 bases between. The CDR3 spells CAWGVGQGINSPLHF. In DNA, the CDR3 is TGTGCCTGGGGAGTAGGGCAGGGGATCAATTCACCCCTCCACTTT. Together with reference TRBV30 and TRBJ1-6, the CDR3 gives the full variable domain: SQTIHQWPATLVQPVGSPLSLECTVEGTSNPNLYWYRQAAGRGLQLLFYSVGIGQISSEVPQNLSASRPQDRQFILSSKKLLLSDSGFYLCAWGVGQGINSPLHFGNGTRLTVT.

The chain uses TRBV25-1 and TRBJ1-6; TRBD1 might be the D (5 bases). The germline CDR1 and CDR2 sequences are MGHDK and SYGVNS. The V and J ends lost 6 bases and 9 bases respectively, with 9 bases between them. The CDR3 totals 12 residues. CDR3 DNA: TGTGCCAGCAGAAGACAGTTTTCACCCCTCCACTTT. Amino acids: CASRRQFSPLHF. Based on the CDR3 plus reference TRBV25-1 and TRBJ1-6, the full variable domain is EADIYQTPRYLVIGTGKKITLECSQTMGHDKMYWYQQDPGMELHLIHYSYGVNSTEKGDLSSESTVSRIRTEHFPLTLESARPSHTSQYLCASRRQFSPLHFGNGTRLTVT.

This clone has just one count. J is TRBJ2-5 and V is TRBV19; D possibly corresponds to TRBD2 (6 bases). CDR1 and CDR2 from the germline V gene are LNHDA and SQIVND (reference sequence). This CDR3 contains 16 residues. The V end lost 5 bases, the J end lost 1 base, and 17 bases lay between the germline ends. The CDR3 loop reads CASSSPGSVPQETQYF. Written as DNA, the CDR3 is TGTGCCAGTAGTTCCCCCGGGAGTGTACCCCAAGAGACCCAGTACTTC.

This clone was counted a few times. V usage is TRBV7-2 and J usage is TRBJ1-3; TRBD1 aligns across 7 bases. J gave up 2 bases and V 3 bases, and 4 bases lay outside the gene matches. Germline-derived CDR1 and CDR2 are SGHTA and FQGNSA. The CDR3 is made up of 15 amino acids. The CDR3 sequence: CASSFVGQAGNTIYF. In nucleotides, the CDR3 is TGTGCCAGCAGCTTCGTAGGACAGGCTGGAAACACCATATATTTT.

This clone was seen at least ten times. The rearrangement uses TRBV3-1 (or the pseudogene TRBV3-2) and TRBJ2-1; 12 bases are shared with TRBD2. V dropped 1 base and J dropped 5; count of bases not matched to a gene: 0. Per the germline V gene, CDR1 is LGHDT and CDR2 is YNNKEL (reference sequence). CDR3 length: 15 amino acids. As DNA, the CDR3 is TGTGCCAGCAGCCAAGGACTAGCGGGGGACAATGAGCAGTTCTTC. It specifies CASSQGLAGDNEQFF.

CDR3 in amino acids: CSVRGSNEKLFF. For the CDR3, the DNA is TGCAGCGTCAGGGGTTCTAATGAAAAACTGTTTTTT. This rearrangement joins TRBV29-1 to TRBJ1-4; D possibly corresponds to TRBD1 (6 bases). V was trimmed by 6 bases and J by 3 bases, leaving 8 bases between them. Germline V lookup: CDR1 SQVTM, CDR2 ANQGSEA. The CDR3 length is 12 residues.

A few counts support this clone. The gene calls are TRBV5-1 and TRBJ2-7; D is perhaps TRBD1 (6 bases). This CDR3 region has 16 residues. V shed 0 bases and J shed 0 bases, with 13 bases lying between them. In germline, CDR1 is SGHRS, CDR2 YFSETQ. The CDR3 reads CASSLGGTQSSYEQYF. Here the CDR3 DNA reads TGCGCCAGCAGCTTGGGGGGGACACAGTCCTCCTACGAGCAGTACTTC.